What follows are 20 T cell receptor beta chains derived from one specimen sequenced in a study of blood T cell repertoires in COVID-19. Profiled with immunoSEQ multiplex PCR; TCRdb holds only in-frame clones, not every one. The table records hundreds of thousands of clones, roughly 90% of them present only once. Sequenced input: peripheral blood. The origin of the receptors is a woman in her 30s with COVID-19, enrolled during active disease.

This clone was seen a single time. This chain links TRBV28 with TRBJ1-6; D gene uncertain. Trimming left V 6 bases short and J 6 bases short, with 15 bases between. CDR3 length: 15 amino acids. Germline loops: CDR1 MDHEN, CDR2 SYDVKM. Here the CDR3 reads CASRVGVAGNSPLHF. The CDR3 DNA reads TGTGCCAGCAGGGTCGGTGTGGCGGGTAATTCACCCCTCCACTTT.

The chain couples TRBV2 to TRBJ2-4; 9 positions agree with TRBD1. Per the germline V gene, CDR1 is SNHLY and CDR2 is FYNNEI. V gave up 0 bases and J gave up 6 bases; unmatched junction bases: 3. The CDR3 is made up of 15 amino acids. The chain's CDR3 is CASSEASTGGNIQYF. For the CDR3, the DNA is TGTGCCAGCAGTGAAGCGTCGACAGGGGGAAACATTCAGTACTTC. Together with reference TRBV2 and TRBJ2-4, the CDR3 gives the full variable domain: EPEVTQTPSHQVTQMGQEVILRCVPISNHLYFYWYRQILGQKVEFLVSFYNNEISEKSEIFDDQFSVERPDGSNFTLKIRSTKLEDSAMYFCASSEASTGGNIQYFGAGTRLSVL.

The CDR3 nucleotides are TGTGCCAGCAGCCACCGGGGGGAGAACACCGGGGAGCTGTTTTTT. This sequence encodes CASSHRGENTGELFF. V is TRBV3-1 (or the pseudogene TRBV3-2) and J is TRBJ2-2; TRBD2 agrees at 7 bases. CDR3 length: 15 amino acids. The germline CDR1 and CDR2 sequences are LGHDT and YNNKEL (reference sequence). The V segment lost 3 bases and the J segment 1 base; nucleotides outside the gene matches: 2.

The CDR3: CASSYGGQLQETQYF. The CDR3 region has the DNA TGTGCCAGCAGTTACGGGGGGCAATTACAAGAGACCCAGTACTTC. The V gene is TRBV28, the J gene TRBJ2-5; D possibly corresponds to TRBD2 (7 bases). Germline V gives CDR1 MDHEN, CDR2 SYDVKM. V lost 4 bases, J lost 2 bases, and 14 bases lay in between. The CDR3 loop spans 15 amino acids.

The chain couples TRBV5-6 to TRBJ2-1; a possible D gene is TRBD2 (6 bases). The CDR3 totals 14 residues. The germline V and J ends were trimmed by 0 bases and 10 bases, with 14 bases remaining between them. Germline lookup yields CDR1 SGHDT and CDR2 YYEEEE. This CDR3 is CASSLAYLAPEQFF. The CDR3 DNA reads as TGTGCCAGCAGCTTGGCCTACCTAGCGCCCGAGCAGTTCTTC.

The CDR3 coding sequence is TGTGCCAGCAGCTTGTCCGGGACAGGGGGCTCGAACACTGAAGCTTTCTTT. It codes for CASSLSGTGGSNTEAFF. The chain recombines TRBV5-6 with TRBJ1-1; 12 bases match TRBD1. This CDR3 comprises 17 residues. The germline CDR1 and CDR2 sequences are SGHDT and YYEEEE. V was pared by 1 base and J by 1 base, with 5 bases of the junction left unmatched. The full variable domain, in which reference TRBV5-6 and TRBJ1-1 provide the parts outside the CDR3, is DAGVTQSPTHLIKTRGQQVTLRCSPKSGHDTVSWYQQALGQGPQFIFQYYEEEERQRGNFPDRFSGHQFPNYSSELNVNALLLGDSALYLCASSLSGTGGSNTEAFFGQGTRLTVV.

The gene calls are TRBV7-2 and TRBJ1-2, with D perhaps matching TRBD1 (5 bases). Between the trimmed V and J ends, which lost 3 bases and 4 bases, there was a span of 15 bases. CDR1 and CDR2 from the germline V gene are SGHTA and FQGNSA. This CDR3 region has 15 residues. CDR3 coding DNA: TGTGCCAGCAGCTTCCAGGGATCTCTGAGCTATGGCTACACCTTC. Translated: CASSFQGSLSYGYTF.

The chain is built from TRBV10-1 and TRBJ2-3; 8 positions agree with TRBD2. The junction had 17 bases not matched to a gene; V was cut back by 9 bases and J by 6 bases. The CDR3 length is 16 residues. Looked up from germline, CDR1 is WNHNN and CDR2 is SYGVQD (reference sequence). In DNA form, the CDR3 reads TGCGCCAGTAATAACGGGAGGGCAAAGCCAAGTGATACGCAGTATTTT. Its translation is CASNNGRAKPSDTQYF.

About this clone: Other DNA sequences of this sample code for an identical CDR3. The rearrangement uses TRBV6-5 and TRBJ1-1; tentatively, D is TRBD1 (6 bases). V lost 5 bases and J 5 bases, leaving 9 bases between the germline ends. Germline loops: CDR1 MNHEY, CDR2 SVGAGI. There are 12 residues in the CDR3. The CDR3 spells CASSPQGTEAFF. CDR3 in DNA: TGTGCCAGCAGTCCCCAGGGGACTGAAGCTTTCTTT.

The rearrangement links TRBV14 to TRBJ2-1, with 13 bases aligning to TRBD2. V lost 4 bases and J lost 8; bases outside the gene matches: 8. The CDR3 is made up of 16 amino acids. Per the germline V gene, CDR1 is SGHDN and CDR2 is FVKESK. As DNA, the CDR3 is TGTGCCAGCAGCCCAAAACTAGCGGGGGGGCCTGATGAGCAGTTCTTC. Residues: CASSPKLAGGPDEQFF.

This sequence joins TRBV15 and TRBJ1-4; 10 bases map to TRBD1. J was trimmed by 7 bases and V by 1 base; bases with no gene match: 12. From germline, CDR1 is LNHNV and CDR2 YYDKDF (reference sequence). The CDR3 has 18 residues. CDR3 loop: CATSRGLGTGDGGEKLFF. The CDR3 DNA follows: TGTGCCACCAGCAGAGGGTTGGGGACAGGGGATGGTGGTGAAAAACTGTTTTTT.

The chain carries TRBV7-9 and TRBJ2-3, with D unclear. The CDR3 sequence is 13 residues long. Trimming stripped 3 bases from V and 2 bases from J, with 6 bases between. The germline V gene encodes CDR1 SEHNR and CDR2 FQNEAQ (reference sequence). In nucleotides, the CDR3 is TGTGCCAGCAGCTTGGCAAACACAGATACGCAGTATTTT. It translates to CASSLANTDTQYF. The full variable domain, its missing parts supplied by reference TRBV7-9 and TRBJ2-3, is DTGVSQNPRHKITKRGQNVTFRCDPISEHNRLYWYRQTLGQGPEFLTYFQNEAQLEKSRLLSDRFSAERPKGSFSTLEIQRTEQGDSAMYLCASSLANTDTQYFGPGTRLTVL.

The rearrangement links TRBV19 to TRBJ1-2, with 8 bases that match TRBD1. Germline V gene data show CDR1 as LNHDA and CDR2 as SQIVND (reference sequence). V lost 5 bases and J lost 8; bases outside the gene matches: 10. This CDR3 has 14 amino acids. CDR3 region: CASSEIRTGFGYTF. The CDR3 DNA reads as TGTGCCAGTAGTGAAATCCGGACAGGGTTCGGCTACACCTTC. Full variable domain (missing parts from reference TRBV19 and TRBJ1-2): DGGITQSPKYLFRKEGQNVTLSCEQNLNHDAMYWYRQDPGQGLRLIYYSQIVNDFQKGDIAEGYSVSREKKESFPLTVTSAQKNPTAFYLCASSEIRTGFGYTFGSGTRLTVV.

The chain is built from TRBV28 and TRBJ2-1, with 7 positions matching TRBD2. CDR3 size: 17 residues. The J segment lost 1 base and the V segment lost 6 bases, leaving 12 bases of the junction unmatched. Germline values: CDR1 MDHEN, CDR2 SYDVKM. This CDR3 is CASSSIPGLESYNEQFF. As DNA, the CDR3 is TGTGCCAGCAGCTCAATACCCGGACTAGAGTCCTACAATGAGCAGTTCTTC. The variable domain in full, completed from reference TRBV28 and TRBJ2-1, reads DVKVTQSSRYLVKRTGEKVFLECVQDMDHENMFWYRQDPGLGLRLIYFSYDVKMKEKGDIPEGYSVSREKKERFSLILESASTNQTSMYLCASSSIPGLESYNEQFFGPGTRLTVL.

The chain joins TRBV15 to TRBJ2-7; 7 nucleotides align to TRBD2. The V gene's germline CDR1 is LNHNV and CDR2 YYDKDF (reference sequence). J lost 5 bases, V lost 1 base, and 2 bases had no gene match. The CDR3 consists of 13 residues. The CDR3 region is CATSRVGGNEQYF. The CDR3 bases are TGTGCCACCAGCAGAGTGGGGGGGAACGAGCAGTACTTC.

The chain uses TRBV5-1 and TRBJ1-3, with TRBD1 as a possible D gene (5 bases). The V gene's germline CDR1 is SGHRS and CDR2 YFSETQ. This CDR3 has 16 amino acids. V lost 0 bases and J 1 base, leaving 11 bases between the germline ends. The CDR3 bases are TGCGCCAGCAGCTTGGGACTTACAGGATCTGGAAACACCATATATTTT. This gives the protein CASSLGLTGSGNTIYF.

The V call is TRBV15, the J call TRBJ2-7, with D perhaps TRBD1 (6 bases). The CDR3 is 15 amino acids. Germline values: CDR1 LNHNV, CDR2 YYDKDF (reference sequence). V gave up 0 bases and J gave up 0 bases, with 9 bases separating them. As DNA, the CDR3 is TGTGCCACCAGCAGAGACCAGGACAGCTCCTACGAGCAGTACTTC. This codes for CATSRDQDSSYEQYF.

This clone showed up just once. V usage is TRBV28 and J usage is TRBJ2-1, with 10 positions matching TRBD2. The germline CDR1 and CDR2 sequences are MDHEN and SYDVKM. This CDR3 is built from 15 residues. Germline trimming cut 6 bases from V and 9 bases from J; bases unmatched to any gene: 11. DNA for the CDR3: TGTGCCAGCAGCCCCCGTAGCGGGGGGTATGGTGAGCAGTTCTTC. It encodes CASSPRSGGYGEQFF.

The V call is TRBV19, the J call TRBJ2-5; D is uncertain. V shed 1 base and J shed 4 bases, with 10 bases lying between them. In germline, CDR1 is LNHDA, CDR2 SQIVND (reference sequence). CDR3 length equals 14 residues. CDR3 DNA: TGTGCCAGTAGTATAGTGTCTAACGGAGAGACCCAGTACTTC. The encoded protein is CASSIVSNGETQYF. Full variable domain (rest looked up from reference TRBV19 and TRBJ2-5): DGGITQSPKYLFRKEGQNVTLSCEQNLNHDAMYWYRQDPGQGLRLIYYSQIVNDFQKGDIAEGYSVSREKKESFPLTVTSAQKNPTAFYLCASSIVSNGETQYFGPGTRLLVL.

The rearrangement uses TRBV7-2 and TRBJ2-3; maybe TRBD2 (6 bases). The CDR3 totals 17 residues. V lost 5 bases to trimming and J lost 4 bases, with 22 bases between them. Germline V gene data show CDR1 as SGHTA and CDR2 as FQGNSA. The CDR3 is CASSPQTSLLGPDTQYF. The CDR3 region has the DNA TGTGCCAGCAGCCCTCAGACTAGTCTTCTGGGGCCAGATACGCAGTATTTT.